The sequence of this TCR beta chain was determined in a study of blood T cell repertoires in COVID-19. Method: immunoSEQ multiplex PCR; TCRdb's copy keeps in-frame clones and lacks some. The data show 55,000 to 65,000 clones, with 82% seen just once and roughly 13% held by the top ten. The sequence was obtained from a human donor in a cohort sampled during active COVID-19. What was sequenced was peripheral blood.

CDR3 coding DNA: TGTGCCAGCTCACTTCTAGCGGGGGGGCCAGCTGGACAAGAGACCCAGTACTTC. Translated: CASSLLAGGPAGQETQYF. The chain couples TRBV18 to TRBJ2-5; 12 nucleotides line up with TRBD2. Germline CDR1 and CDR2: KGHSH and LQKENI. This CDR3 comprises 18 residues. J lost 2 bases, V lost 4 bases, and 11 bases had no gene match.